This T cell receptor beta chain was captured in a study of T-cell memory formation after mild COVID-19. Overall study context: Clusters of TCRs were largely donor specific.

In germline, CDR1 is SNHLY, CDR2 FYNNEI. CDR3 length: 17 residues. V was trimmed by 0 bases and J by 7 bases, leaving 21 bases between them. TCRdb re-called the 5' RACE reads with MiXCR, one entry per CDR3 protein. The table shows approximately 270,000 distinct CDR3 sequences, with 15% to 20% occurring only once. The sequenced material came from PBMCs or a T cell subset sorted from them (not recorded which). This clonotype was obtained from a young man who had mild COVID-19 (a few samples of this study predate the infection). Cell type and time point are not known. The chain joins TRBV2 to TRBJ1-1; weak D call: TRBD1 (5 bases). As DNA, the CDR3 is TGTGCCAGCAGTGAAGCGGAATTGCGTTGGGGGACGCGTGAAGCTTTCTTT. Encoded protein: CASSEAELRWGTREAFF. Full variable domain (missing parts from reference TRBV2 and TRBJ1-1): EPEVTQTPSHQVTQMGQEVILRCVPISNHLYFYWYRQILGQKVEFLVSFYNNEISEKSEIFDDQFSVERPDGSNFTLKIRSTKLEDSAMYFCASSEAELRWGTREAFFGQGTRLTVV.